This TCR beta chain was identified in a study of control samples from healthy donors and cancer patients. Repertoires were generated with immunoSEQ multiplex PCR, while TCRdb's copy carries only in-frame clones and drops some. The sample has 110,000 to 150,000 clones; roughly nine tenths are singletons. The CDR3 sequence is 15 residues long. Germline V gene data show CDR1 as MNHEY and CDR2 as SMNVEV (reference sequence). V lost 4 bases to trimming and J lost 9 bases; unmatched junction nucleotides: 9. The sequenced sample was blood. This TCR came from a man younger than 45 in good health. J is TRBJ1-6 and V is TRBV27; 7 bases are shared with TRBD1. The CDR3 DNA follows: TGTGCCAGCAGTTGGGGTAGAGGGGGCTTTTCACCCCTCCACTTT. This sequence encodes CASSWGRGGFSPLHF.